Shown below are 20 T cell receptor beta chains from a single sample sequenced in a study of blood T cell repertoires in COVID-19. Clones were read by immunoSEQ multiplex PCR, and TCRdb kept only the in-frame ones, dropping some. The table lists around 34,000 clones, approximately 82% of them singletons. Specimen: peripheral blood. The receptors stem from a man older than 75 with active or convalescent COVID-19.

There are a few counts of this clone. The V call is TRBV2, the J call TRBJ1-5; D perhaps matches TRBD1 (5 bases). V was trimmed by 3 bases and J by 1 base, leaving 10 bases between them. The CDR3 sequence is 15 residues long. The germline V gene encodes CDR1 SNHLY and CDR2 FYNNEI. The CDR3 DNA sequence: TGTGCCAGCAGTGAGAACAGGATGAGCAATCAGCCCCAGCATTTT. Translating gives CASSENRMSNQPQHF. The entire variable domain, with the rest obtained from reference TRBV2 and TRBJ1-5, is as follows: EPEVTQTPSHQVTQMGQEVILRCVPISNHLYFYWYRQILGQKVEFLVSFYNNEISEKSEIFDDQFSVERPDGSNFTLKIRSTKLEDSAMYFCASSENRMSNQPQHFGDGTRLSIL.

The CDR3 protein is CSASAGVDNQPQHF. The CDR3 DNA is TGCAGTGCTAGTGCCGGGGTGGACAATCAGCCCCAGCATTTT. V and J are TRBV20-1 and TRBJ1-5; D gene uncertain. The CDR3 is made up of 14 amino acids. Germline V gives CDR1 DFQATT, CDR2 SNEGSKA (reference sequence). V shed 3 bases and J shed 3 bases, with 12 bases lying between them.

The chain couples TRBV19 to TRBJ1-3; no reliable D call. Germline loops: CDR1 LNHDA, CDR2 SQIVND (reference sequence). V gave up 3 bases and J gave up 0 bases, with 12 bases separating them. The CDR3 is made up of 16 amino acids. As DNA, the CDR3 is TGTGCCAGTAGTATCCGGGGATTGAACTCTGGAAACACCATATATTTT. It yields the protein CASSIRGLNSGNTIYF.

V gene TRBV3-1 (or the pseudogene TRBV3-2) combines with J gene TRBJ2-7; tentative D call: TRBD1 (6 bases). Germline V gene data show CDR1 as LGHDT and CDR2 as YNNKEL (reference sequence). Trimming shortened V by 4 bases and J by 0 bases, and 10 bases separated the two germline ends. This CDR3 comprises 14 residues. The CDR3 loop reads CASSRVGGSYEQYF. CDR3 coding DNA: TGTGCCAGCAGCCGCGTAGGGGGCTCCTACGAGCAGTACTTC.

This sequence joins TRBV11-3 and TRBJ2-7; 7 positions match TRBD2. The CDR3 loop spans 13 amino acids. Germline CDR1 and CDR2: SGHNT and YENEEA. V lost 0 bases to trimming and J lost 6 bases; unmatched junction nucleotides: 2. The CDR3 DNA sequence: TGTGCCAGCAGCTTAGAGGGGGGGGGCGAGCAGTACTTC. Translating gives CASSLEGGGEQYF.

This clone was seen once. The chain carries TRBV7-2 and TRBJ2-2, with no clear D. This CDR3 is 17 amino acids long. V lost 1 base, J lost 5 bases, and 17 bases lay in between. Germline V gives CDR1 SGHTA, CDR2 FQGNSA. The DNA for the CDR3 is TGTGCCAGCAGCTTAGGAGCATACCCCGCGCGGACCGGGGAGCTGTTTTTT. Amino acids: CASSLGAYPARTGELFF.

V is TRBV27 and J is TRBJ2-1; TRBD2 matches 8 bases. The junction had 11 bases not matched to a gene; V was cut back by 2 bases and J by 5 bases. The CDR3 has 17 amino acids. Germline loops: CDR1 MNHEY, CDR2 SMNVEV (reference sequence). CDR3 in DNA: TGTGCCAGCAGTTTAGTCCCTGTCGGGAGGGTGGACAATGAGCAGTTCTTC. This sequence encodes CASSLVPVGRVDNEQFF.

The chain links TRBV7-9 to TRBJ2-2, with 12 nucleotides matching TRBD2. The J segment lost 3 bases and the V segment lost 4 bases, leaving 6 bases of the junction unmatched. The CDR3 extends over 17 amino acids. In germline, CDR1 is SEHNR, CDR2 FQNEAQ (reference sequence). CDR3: CASSSRLAGEDTGELFF. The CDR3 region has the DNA TGTGCCAGCAGCTCCCGACTAGCGGGAGAGGACACCGGGGAGCTGTTTTTT.

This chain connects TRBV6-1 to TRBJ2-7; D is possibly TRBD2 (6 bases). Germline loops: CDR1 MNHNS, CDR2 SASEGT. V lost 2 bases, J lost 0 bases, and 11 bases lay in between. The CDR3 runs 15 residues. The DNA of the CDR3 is TGTGCCAGCAGTGAACTAGCGTACAGCTCCTACGAGCAGTACTTC. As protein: CASSELAYSSYEQYF.

The CDR3 DNA reads as TGCGCCAGCAGCCAAGTTGAAGGAGCGGGAGGGGATGAGCAGTTCTTC. Its protein product is CASSQVEGAGGDEQFF. V usage is TRBV4-1 and J usage is TRBJ2-1; TRBD2 agrees at 10 bases. Germline V gene data show CDR1 as MGHRA and CDR2 as YSYEKL. The V and J ends lost 1 base and 8 bases, in that order; junction bases with no gene match: 8. The CDR3 is 16 residues long.

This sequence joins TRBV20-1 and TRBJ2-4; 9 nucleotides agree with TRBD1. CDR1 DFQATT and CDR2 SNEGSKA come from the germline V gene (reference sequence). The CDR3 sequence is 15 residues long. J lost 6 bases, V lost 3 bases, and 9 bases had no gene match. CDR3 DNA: TGCAGTGCTAGTAGGACAGGGGATTGGGGAAACATTCAGTACTTC. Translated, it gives CSASRTGDWGNIQYF.

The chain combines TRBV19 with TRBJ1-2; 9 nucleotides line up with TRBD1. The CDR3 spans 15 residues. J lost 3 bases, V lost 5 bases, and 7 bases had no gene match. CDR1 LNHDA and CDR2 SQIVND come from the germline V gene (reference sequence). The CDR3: CASSSYRGLYYGYTF. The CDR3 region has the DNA TGTGCCAGTAGTTCATACAGGGGGCTTTACTATGGCTACACCTTC.

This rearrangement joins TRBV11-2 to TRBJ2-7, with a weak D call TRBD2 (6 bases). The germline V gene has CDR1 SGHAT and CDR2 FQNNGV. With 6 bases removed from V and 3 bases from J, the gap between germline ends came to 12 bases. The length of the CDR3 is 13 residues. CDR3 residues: CASSVPGVYEQYF. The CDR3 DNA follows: TGTGCCAGCAGTGTCCCGGGAGTCTACGAGCAGTACTTC.

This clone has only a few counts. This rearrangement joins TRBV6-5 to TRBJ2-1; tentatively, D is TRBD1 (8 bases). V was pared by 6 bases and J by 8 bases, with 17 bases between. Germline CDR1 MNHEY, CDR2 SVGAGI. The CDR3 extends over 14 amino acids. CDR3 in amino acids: CASSRPQGGHEQFF. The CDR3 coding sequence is TGTGCCAGCAGCCGACCACAGGGGGGGCATGAGCAGTTCTTC.

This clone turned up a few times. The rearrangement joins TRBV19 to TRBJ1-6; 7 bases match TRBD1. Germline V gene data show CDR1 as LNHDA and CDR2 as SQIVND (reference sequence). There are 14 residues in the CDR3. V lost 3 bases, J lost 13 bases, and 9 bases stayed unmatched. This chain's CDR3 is CASSIRFTGVPLHF. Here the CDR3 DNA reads TGTGCCAGTAGTATCCGGTTTACAGGGGTGCCCCTCCACTTT.

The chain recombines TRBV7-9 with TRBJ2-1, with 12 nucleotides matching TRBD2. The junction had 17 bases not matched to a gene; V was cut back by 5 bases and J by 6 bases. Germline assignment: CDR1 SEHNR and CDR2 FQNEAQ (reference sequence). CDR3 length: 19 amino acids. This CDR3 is CASSTASGRALKVSNEQFF. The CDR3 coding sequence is TGTGCCAGCAGCACCGCTAGCGGGAGGGCGCTGAAGGTATCCAATGAGCAGTTCTTC.

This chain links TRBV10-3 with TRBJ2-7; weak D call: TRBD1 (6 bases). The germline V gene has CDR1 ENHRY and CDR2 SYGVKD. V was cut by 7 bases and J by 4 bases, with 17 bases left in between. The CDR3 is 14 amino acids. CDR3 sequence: CAIKIGTSNYEQYF. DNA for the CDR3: TGTGCCATCAAGATCGGGACATCAAATTACGAGCAGTACTTC.

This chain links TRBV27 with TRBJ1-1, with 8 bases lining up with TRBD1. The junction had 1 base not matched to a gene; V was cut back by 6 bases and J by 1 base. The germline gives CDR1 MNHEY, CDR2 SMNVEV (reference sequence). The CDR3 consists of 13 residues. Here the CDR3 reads CASRTGANTEAFF. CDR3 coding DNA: TGTGCCAGCAGGACAGGGGCGAACACTGAAGCTTTCTTT.

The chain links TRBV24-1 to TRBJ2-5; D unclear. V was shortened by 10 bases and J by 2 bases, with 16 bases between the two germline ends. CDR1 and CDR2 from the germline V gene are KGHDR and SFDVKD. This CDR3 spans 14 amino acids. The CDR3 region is CATEYTRFQETQYF. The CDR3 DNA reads TGTGCCACAGAGTATACCCGGTTTCAAGAGACCCAGTACTTC.

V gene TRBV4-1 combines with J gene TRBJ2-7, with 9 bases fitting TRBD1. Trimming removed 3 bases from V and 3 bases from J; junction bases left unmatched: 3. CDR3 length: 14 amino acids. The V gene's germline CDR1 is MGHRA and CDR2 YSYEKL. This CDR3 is CASSHRTGVYEQYF. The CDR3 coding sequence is TGCGCCAGCAGCCATAGGACAGGGGTCTACGAGCAGTACTTC.